Listed here are 4 T cell receptor beta chains from one sample, sequenced in a study of OX40 agonist ivuxolimab in advanced cancers. Library creation used the immunoSEQ multiplex PCR assay. TCRdb provides this immuneACCESS table in a form limited to in-frame rearrangements. Some clones are lacking; in checked studies, under half of them reflect an unresolved V gene, and why the rest are absent is not known. This sample comprises about 83,000 clones, about 88% of them detected only once. More than 1.5% of the sample goes to the ten largest clones. Sequencing used CD4+ or CD8+ T cells sorted from blood, obtained in a trial of the OX40 agonist ivuxolimab. Receptor source: an adult with an advanced solid tumor such as melanoma, head and neck, liver or kidney cancer.

This chain joins TRBV10-3 and TRBJ1-3; D is unresolved. There are 12 residues in the CDR3. Trimming took 7 bases from V and 0 from J, leaving 4 bases between them. Germline V gene sequence: CDR1 ENHRY, CDR2 SYGVKD. DNA for the CDR3: TGTGCCATCATGAGCTCTGGAAACACCATATATTTT. Translated: CAIMSSGNTIYF.

This chain joins TRBV28 and TRBJ2-3; TRBD2 aligns across 8 bases. The V and J ends lost 1 base and 2 bases, in that order; junction bases with no gene match: 2. CDR3 length: 15 residues. Germline lookup yields CDR1 MDHEN and CDR2 SYDVKM. The CDR3 DNA sequence: TGTGCCAGCAGTTTATCGGGGGGGTCCACAGATACGCAGTATTTT. It specifies CASSLSGGSTDTQYF.

The chain is built from TRBV18 and TRBJ2-1; tentatively, D is TRBD1 (5 bases). Trimming stripped 6 bases from V and 0 bases from J, with 12 bases between. The V gene's germline CDR1 is KGHSH and CDR2 LQKENI. This CDR3 is built from 15 residues. CDR3 sequence (DNA): TGTGCCAGCTCCCTCACAGGTTTCTCCTACAATGAGCAGTTCTTC. Its translation is CASSLTGFSYNEQFF. Drawing the rest from reference TRBV18 and TRBJ2-1, the complete variable domain is NAGVMQNPRHLVRRRGQEARLRCSPMKGHSHVYWYRQLPEEGLKFMVYLQKENIIDESGMPKERFSAEFPKEGPSILRIQQVVRGDSAAYFCASSLTGFSYNEQFFGPGTRLTVL.

The chain couples TRBV9 to TRBJ1-1, with TRBD1 as a possible D gene (5 bases). Trimming cost V 3 bases and J 11 bases, with 14 bases left between them. CDR1 SGDLS and CDR2 YYNGEE come from the germline V gene. The CDR3 has 12 amino acids. CDR3 in amino acids: CASSAPGGWAFF. CDR3 coding DNA: TGTGCCAGCAGCGCCCCCGGGGGGTGGGCTTTCTTT.